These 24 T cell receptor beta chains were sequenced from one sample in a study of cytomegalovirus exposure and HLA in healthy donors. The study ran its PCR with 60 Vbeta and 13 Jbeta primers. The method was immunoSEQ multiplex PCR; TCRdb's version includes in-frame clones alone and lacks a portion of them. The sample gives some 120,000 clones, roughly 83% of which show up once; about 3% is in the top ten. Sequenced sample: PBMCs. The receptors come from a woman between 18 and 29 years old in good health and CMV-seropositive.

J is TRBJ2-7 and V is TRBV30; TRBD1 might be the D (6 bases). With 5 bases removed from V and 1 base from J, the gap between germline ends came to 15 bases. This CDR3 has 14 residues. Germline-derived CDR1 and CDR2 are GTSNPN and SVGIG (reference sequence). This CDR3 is CAWSTGKGSYEQYF. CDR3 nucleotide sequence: TGTGCCTGGTCTACAGGGAAAGGTTCCTACGAGCAGTACTTC. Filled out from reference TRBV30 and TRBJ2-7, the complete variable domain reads SQTIHQWPATLVQPVGSPLSLECTVEGTSNPNLYWYRQAAGRGLQLLFYSVGIGQISSEVPQNLSASRPQDRQFILSSKKLLLSDSGFYLCAWSTGKGSYEQYFGPGTRLTVT.

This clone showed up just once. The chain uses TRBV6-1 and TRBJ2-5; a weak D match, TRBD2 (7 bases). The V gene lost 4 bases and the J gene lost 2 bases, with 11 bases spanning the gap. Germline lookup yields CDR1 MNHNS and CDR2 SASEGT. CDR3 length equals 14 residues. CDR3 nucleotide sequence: TGTGCCAGCAGTGGAAGGGGGGGACAAGAGACCCAGTACTTC. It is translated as CASSGRGGQETQYF.

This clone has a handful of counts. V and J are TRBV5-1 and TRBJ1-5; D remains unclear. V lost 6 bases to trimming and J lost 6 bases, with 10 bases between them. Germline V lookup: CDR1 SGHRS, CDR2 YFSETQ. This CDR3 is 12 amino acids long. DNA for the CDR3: TGCGCCAGCAACCCTCACAGTCAGCCCCAGCATTTT. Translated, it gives CASNPHSQPQHF. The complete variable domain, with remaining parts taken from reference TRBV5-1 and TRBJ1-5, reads KAGVTQTPRYLIKTRGQQVTLSCSPISGHRSVSWYQQTPGQGLQFLFEYFSETQRNKGNFPGRFSGRQFSNSRSEMNVSTLELGDSALYLCASNPHSQPQHFGDGTRLSIL.

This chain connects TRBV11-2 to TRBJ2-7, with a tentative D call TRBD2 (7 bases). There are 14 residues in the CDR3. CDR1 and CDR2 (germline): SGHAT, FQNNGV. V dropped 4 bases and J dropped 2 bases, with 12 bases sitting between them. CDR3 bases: TGTGCCAGCAGCTGGGGGGGACAAACCTACGAGCAGTACTTC. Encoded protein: CASSWGGQTYEQYF.

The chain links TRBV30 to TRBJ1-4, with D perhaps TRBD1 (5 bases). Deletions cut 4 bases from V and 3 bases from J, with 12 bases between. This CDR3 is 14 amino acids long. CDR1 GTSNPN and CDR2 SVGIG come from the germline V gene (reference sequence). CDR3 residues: CAWTRTKSNEKLFF. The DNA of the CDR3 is TGTGCCTGGACCCGGACAAAATCTAATGAAAAACTGTTTTTT.

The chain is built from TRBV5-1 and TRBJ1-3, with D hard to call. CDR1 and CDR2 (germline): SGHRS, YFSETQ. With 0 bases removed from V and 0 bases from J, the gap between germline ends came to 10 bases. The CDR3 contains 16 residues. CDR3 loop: CASSLDPLSSGNTIYF. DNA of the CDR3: TGCGCCAGCAGCTTGGACCCTCTTAGCTCTGGAAACACCATATATTTT.

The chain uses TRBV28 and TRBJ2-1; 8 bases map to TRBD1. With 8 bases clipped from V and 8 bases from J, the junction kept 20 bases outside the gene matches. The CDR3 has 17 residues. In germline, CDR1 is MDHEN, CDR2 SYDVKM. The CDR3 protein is CASPPPEGRGRYDEQFF. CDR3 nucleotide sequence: TGTGCCAGCCCTCCACCGGAAGGCAGGGGGCGTTACGATGAGCAGTTCTTC.

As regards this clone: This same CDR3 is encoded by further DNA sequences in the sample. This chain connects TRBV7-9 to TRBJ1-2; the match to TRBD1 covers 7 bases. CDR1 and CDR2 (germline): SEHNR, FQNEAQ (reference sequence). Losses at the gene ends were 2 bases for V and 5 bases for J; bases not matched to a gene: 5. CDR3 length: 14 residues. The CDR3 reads CASSLRQGSYGYTF. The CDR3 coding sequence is TGTGCCAGCAGCTTACGACAGGGCTCTTATGGCTACACCTTC.

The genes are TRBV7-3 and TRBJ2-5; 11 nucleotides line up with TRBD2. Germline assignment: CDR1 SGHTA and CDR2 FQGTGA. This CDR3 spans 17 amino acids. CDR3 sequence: CCSSLTSLAGGGGTQYF. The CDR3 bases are TGTTGCAGCAGCTTAACGTCCCTAGCGGGAGGAGGGGGGACCCAGTACTTC.

CDR3: CAIRRGQGLNTDTQYF. As DNA, the CDR3 is TGTGCCATCAGGAGGGGGCAGGGTTTGAACACAGATACGCAGTATTTT. The V and J genes are TRBV10-3 and TRBJ2-3; 7 positions match TRBD1. The junction had 11 bases not matched to a gene; V was cut back by 6 bases and J by 2 bases. The CDR3 has 16 residues. Germline-derived CDR1 and CDR2 are ENHRY and SYGVKD.

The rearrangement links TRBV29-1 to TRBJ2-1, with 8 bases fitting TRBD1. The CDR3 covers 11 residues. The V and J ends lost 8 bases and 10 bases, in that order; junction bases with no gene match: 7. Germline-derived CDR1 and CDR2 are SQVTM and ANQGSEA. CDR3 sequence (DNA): TGCAGCCCCCAGTGGACAGGGGAGCAGTTCTTC. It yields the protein CSPQWTGEQFF.

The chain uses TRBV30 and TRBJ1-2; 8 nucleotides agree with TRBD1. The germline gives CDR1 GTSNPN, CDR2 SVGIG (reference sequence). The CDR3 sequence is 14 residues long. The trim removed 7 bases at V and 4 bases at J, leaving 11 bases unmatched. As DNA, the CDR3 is TGTGCCTTCGCGACAGGGGCGACTATCTATGGCTACACCTTC. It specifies CAFATGATIYGYTF.

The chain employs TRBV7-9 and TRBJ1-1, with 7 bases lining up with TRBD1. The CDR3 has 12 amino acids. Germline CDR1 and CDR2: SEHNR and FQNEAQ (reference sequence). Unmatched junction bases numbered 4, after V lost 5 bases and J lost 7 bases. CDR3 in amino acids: CASSPTGFEAFF. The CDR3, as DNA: TGTGCCAGCAGCCCGACAGGGTTTGAAGCTTTCTTT. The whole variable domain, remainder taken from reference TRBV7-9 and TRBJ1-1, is DTGVSQNPRHKITKRGQNVTFRCDPISEHNRLYWYRQTLGQGPEFLTYFQNEAQLEKSRLLSDRFSAERPKGSFSTLEIQRTEQGDSAMYLCASSPTGFEAFFGQGTRLTVV.

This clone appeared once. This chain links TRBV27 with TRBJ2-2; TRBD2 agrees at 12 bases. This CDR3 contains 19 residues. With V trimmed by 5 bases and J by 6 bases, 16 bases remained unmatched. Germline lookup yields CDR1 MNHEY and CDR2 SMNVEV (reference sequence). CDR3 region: CASSPRLAGAEWGPGELFF. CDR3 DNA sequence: TGTGCCAGCAGTCCCCGACTAGCGGGAGCAGAGTGGGGGCCCGGGGAGCTGTTTTTT.

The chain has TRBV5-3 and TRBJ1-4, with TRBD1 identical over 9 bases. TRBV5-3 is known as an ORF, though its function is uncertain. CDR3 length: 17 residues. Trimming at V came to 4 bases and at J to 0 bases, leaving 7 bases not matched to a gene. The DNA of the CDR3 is TGTGCCAGAAGCCCGGGACAGGGTCTCGCAACTAATGAAAAACTGTTTTTT. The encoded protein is CARSPGQGLATNEKLFF.

The CDR3 bases are TGTGCCAGCGGGAGTAGAACTAAATACGAGCAGTACTTC. This gives the protein CASGSRTKYEQYF. V usage is TRBV6-5 and J usage is TRBJ2-7; perhaps TRBD2 as D (5 bases). Trimming removed 8 bases at V and 4 bases at J, with 15 bases between. Germline loops: CDR1 MNHEY, CDR2 SVGAGI. The CDR3 extends over 13 amino acids.

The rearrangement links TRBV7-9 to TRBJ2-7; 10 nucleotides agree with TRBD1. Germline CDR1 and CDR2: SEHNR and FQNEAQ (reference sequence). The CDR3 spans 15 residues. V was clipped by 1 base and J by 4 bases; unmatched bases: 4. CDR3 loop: CASSLERDRGYEQYF. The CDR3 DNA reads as TGTGCCAGCAGCTTAGAGAGGGACAGGGGTTACGAGCAGTACTTC.

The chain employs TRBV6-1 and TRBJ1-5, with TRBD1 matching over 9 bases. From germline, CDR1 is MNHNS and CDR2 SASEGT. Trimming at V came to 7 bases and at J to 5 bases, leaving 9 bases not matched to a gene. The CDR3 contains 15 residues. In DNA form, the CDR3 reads TGTGCCAGCAATAAACAGGGGGCGGTGGATCAGCCCCAGCATTTT. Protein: CASNKQGAVDQPQHF.

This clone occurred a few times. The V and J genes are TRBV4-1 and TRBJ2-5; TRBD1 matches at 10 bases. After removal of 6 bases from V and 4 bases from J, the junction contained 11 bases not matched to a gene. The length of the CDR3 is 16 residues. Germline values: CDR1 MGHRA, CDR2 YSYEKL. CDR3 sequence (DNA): TGCGCCAGCAGTCGAACGACAGGGGGCCGTCGAGAGACCCAGTACTTC. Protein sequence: CASSRTTGGRRETQYF.

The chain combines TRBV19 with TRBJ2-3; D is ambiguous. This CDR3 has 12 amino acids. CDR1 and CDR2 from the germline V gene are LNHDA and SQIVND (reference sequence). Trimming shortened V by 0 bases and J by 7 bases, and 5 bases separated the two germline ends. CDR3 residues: CASSIEQNTQYF. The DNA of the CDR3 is TGTGCCAGTAGTATAGAACAAAATACGCAGTATTTT.

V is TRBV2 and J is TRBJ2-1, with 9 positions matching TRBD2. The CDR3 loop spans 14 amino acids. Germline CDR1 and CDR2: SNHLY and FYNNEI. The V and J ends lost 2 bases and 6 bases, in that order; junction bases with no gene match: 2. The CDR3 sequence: CASSERTSANEQFF. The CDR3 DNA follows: TGTGCCAGCAGTGAACGGACTAGCGCCAATGAGCAGTTCTTC.

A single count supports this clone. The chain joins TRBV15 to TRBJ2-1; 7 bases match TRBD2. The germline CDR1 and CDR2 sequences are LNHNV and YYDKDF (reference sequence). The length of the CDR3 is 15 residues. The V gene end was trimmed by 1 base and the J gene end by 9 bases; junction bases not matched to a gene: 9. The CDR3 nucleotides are TGTGCCACCAGCAGAGGGGTAGGGGAGGGAGCTGAGCAGTTCTTC. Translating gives CATSRGVGEGAEQFF.

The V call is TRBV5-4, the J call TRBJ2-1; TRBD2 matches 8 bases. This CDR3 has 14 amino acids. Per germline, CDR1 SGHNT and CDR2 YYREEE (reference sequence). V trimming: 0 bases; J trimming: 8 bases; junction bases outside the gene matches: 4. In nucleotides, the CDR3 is TGTGCCAGCAGCTTGGAGCGGGAGTCTGATGAGCAGTTCTTC. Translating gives CASSLERESDEQFF. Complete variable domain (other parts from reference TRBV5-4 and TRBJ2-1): ETGVTQSPTHLIKTRGQQVTLRCSSQSGHNTVSWYQQALGQGPQFIFQYYREEENGRGNFPPRFSGLQFPNYSSELNVNALELDDSALYLCASSLERESDEQFFGPGTRLTVL.

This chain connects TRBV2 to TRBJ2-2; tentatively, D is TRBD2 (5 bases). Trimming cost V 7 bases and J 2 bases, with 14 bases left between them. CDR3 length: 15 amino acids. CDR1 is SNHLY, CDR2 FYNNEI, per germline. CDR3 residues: CASMREEENTGELFF. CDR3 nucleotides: TGTGCCAGCATGAGAGAGGAGGAAAACACCGGGGAGCTGTTTTTT.